These 5 T cell receptor beta chains were all obtained from the same sample, sequenced in a study of blood T cells in healthy people across ages. A second PCR of roughly 6 to 12 cycles used a sample-barcoded 5' primer and a J-beta primer mix. TCRdb redid the calling of the 5' RACE reads with MiXCR, one entry per CDR3 protein. The table includes over 700,000 distinct CDR3 sequences, about 48% detected once. Sequenced material: blood. These receptors were obtained from a man older than 75 in good health.

The chain couples TRBV6-6 to TRBJ2-1; D is unclear. The V and J ends lost 1 base and 0 bases respectively, with 7 bases between them. The CDR3 contains 15 residues. Germline CDR1 and CDR2: MNHNY and SVGAGI (reference sequence). The CDR3 here is CASSYFRSSYNEQFF. In DNA form, the CDR3 reads TGTGCCAGCAGTTACTTCAGGAGCTCCTACAATGAGCAGTTCTTC.

The rearrangement joins TRBV5-1 to TRBJ2-1; possibly TRBD1 or TRBD2 for D (5 bases each). The CDR3 sequence is 16 residues long. Trimming took off 5 bases at V and 7 bases at J, with 22 bases between the two ends. Germline-derived CDR1 and CDR2 are SGHRS and YFSETQ. CDR3 in amino acids: CASRPAGTTRGNEQFF. CDR3 in DNA: TGCGCCAGCAGGCCGGCCGGGACGACGAGAGGGAATGAGCAGTTCTTC.

As for this clonotype: The junction shows a germline mismatch at one end, possibly a read error. This rearrangement joins TRBV3-1 to TRBJ2-1, with D possibly matching TRBD1 (5 bases). CDR3 length: 15 amino acids. Germline V lookup: CDR1 LGHDT, CDR2 YNNKEL (reference sequence). The CDR3 DNA reads TGTGCCAGCGGCCAAGGGGCGAAGGCCCACAATGAGCAGTTCTTC. Protein sequence: CASGQGAKAHNEQFF.

This chain links TRBV5-1 with TRBJ2-7, with TRBD2 matching 14 bases. From germline, CDR1 is SGHRS and CDR2 YFSETQ. The CDR3 loop spans 16 amino acids. With V trimmed by 0 bases and J by 2 bases, 1 base remained unmatched. CDR3 nucleotides: TGCGCCAGCAGCTTGGCGGGACTAGCGGGGGCCTACGAGCAGTACTTC. Protein sequence: CASSLAGLAGAYEQYF.

This clonotype was counted only a few times. The V gene is TRBV5-5, the J gene TRBJ2-5; the D gene could be TRBD1 or TRBD2 (6 bases each). The V end was cut by 1 base, the J end by 8 bases, with 18 bases between. Looked up from germline, CDR1 is SGHKS and CDR2 is YYEKEE (reference sequence). The CDR3 runs 15 residues. The CDR3 sequence: CASSLKGGAVGTQYF. DNA of the CDR3: TGTGCCAGCAGCTTGAAGGGGGGCGCGGTCGGAACCCAGTACTTC. The variable domain in full, with the rest retrieved from reference TRBV5-5 and TRBJ2-5, is DAGVTQSPTHLIKTRGQQVTLRCSPISGHKSVSWYQQVLGQGPQFIFQYYEKEERGRGNFPDRFSARQFPNYSSELNVNALLLGDSALYLCASSLKGGAVGTQYFGPGTRLLVL.